These 31 T cell receptor beta chains came from one sample sequenced in a study of T cell responses to AZD1222 COVID-19 vaccine. This table comes from immunoSEQ multiplex PCR, and its TCRdb copy is limited to in-frame clones, with some not included. The sample consists of around 83,000 clones, just over 90% of them appearing once. The sequencing used peripheral blood, collected on day 0 of AZD1222 vaccination. Source of these receptors: an adult in good health.

The chain combines TRBV6-1 with TRBJ1-6; no definite D call. CDR1 is MNHNS, CDR2 SASEGT, per germline. There are 16 residues in the CDR3. The germline V and J ends were trimmed by 4 bases and 0 bases, with 10 bases remaining between them. CDR3 sequence (DNA): TGTGCCAGCAGTGCCGAGGACCGCTCCTATAATTCACCCCTCCACTTT. Translation gives CASSAEDRSYNSPLHF.

This chain links TRBV6-5 with TRBJ2-1; D possibly corresponds to TRBD1 (5 bases). This CDR3 comprises 14 residues. Germline assignment: CDR1 MNHEY and CDR2 SVGAGI. V lost 2 bases and J lost 6, with 11 bases in between. The CDR3 bases are TGTGCCAGCAGTTACGGGGCGAGGCGCAATGAGCAGTTCTTC. This codes for CASSYGARRNEQFF.

The V gene is TRBV18, the J gene TRBJ1-1; D is perhaps TRBD1 (5 bases). The CDR3 extends over 15 amino acids. The V end lost 0 bases, the J end lost 1 base, and 9 bases lay between the germline ends. The germline V gene has CDR1 KGHSH and CDR2 LQKENI. The CDR3 here is CASSPPSQGNTEAFF. The CDR3 DNA is TGTGCCAGCTCACCACCCAGTCAGGGGAACACTGAAGCTTTCTTT.

For the CDR3, the DNA is TGTGCCAGCGGCCGGGACTACCTTTCGGATACGCAGTATTTT. Protein product: CASGRDYLSDTQYF. The V call is TRBV6-2 or TRBV6-3, the J call TRBJ2-3; 7 nucleotides line up with TRBD2. Trimming took 8 bases from V and 6 from J; bases not matched to a gene: 11. The V gene's germline CDR1 is MNHEY and CDR2 SVGEGT. The CDR3 loop spans 14 amino acids.

The rearrangement links TRBV28 to TRBJ2-5, with 7 bases that match TRBD2. This CDR3 comprises 15 residues. The J segment lost 5 bases and the V segment lost 3 bases, leaving 9 bases of the junction unmatched. CDR1 is MDHEN and CDR2 is SYDVKM in the germline V gene. The DNA of the CDR3 is TGTGCCAGCAGTTTTGGACTAGTAATTTTTGAGACCCAGTACTTC. This translates into CASSFGLVIFETQYF. Full variable domain (missing parts from reference TRBV28 and TRBJ2-5): DVKVTQSSRYLVKRTGEKVFLECVQDMDHENMFWYRQDPGLGLRLIYFSYDVKMKEKGDIPEGYSVSREKKERFSLILESASTNQTSMYLCASSFGLVIFETQYFGPGTRLLVL.

The rearrangement links TRBV5-6 to TRBJ1-5, with TRBD1 identical over 8 bases. Germline V lookup: CDR1 SGHDT, CDR2 YYEEEE. This CDR3 has 16 amino acids. Losses at the gene ends were 4 bases for V and 0 bases for J; bases not matched to a gene: 6. Here the CDR3 DNA reads TGTGCCAGCAGCCTTAGGACAGGGAATAGCAATCAGCCCCAGCATTTT. Amino acid sequence: CASSLRTGNSNQPQHF.

V usage is TRBV11-2 and J usage is TRBJ2-2; D may correspond to TRBD1 or TRBD2 (5 bases each). The germline V and J ends were trimmed by 3 bases and 6 bases, with 17 bases remaining between them. Germline-derived CDR1 and CDR2 are SGHAT and FQNNGV. CDR3 length: 16 residues. The CDR3 loop reads CASSLRTRGVAGELFF. DNA for the CDR3: TGTGCCAGCAGCTTGAGGACCAGAGGGGTTGCCGGGGAGCTGTTTTTT.

The chain has TRBV27 and TRBJ2-3; 11 positions match TRBD2. CDR1 and CDR2 (germline): MNHEY, SMNVEV (reference sequence). J gave up 5 bases and V 9 bases, and 7 bases lay outside the gene matches. This CDR3 region has 14 residues. CDR3 sequence reads: CASWTSGSLDTQYF. In DNA, the CDR3 is TGTGCCAGTTGGACTAGCGGGTCTCTAGATACGCAGTATTTT.

The CDR3 region is CSVEVDRGHGYTF. CDR3 bases: TGCAGCGTTGAAGTGGACAGGGGGCATGGCTACACCTTC. The chain carries TRBV29-1 and TRBJ1-2, with 11 positions matching TRBD1. V shed 1 base and J 6 bases; nucleotides not matched to a gene: 1. The CDR3 length is 13 residues. Germline assignment: CDR1 SQVTM and CDR2 ANQGSEA.

The chain carries TRBV19 and TRBJ2-3; TRBD2 matches 8 bases. J lost 5 bases, V lost 3 bases, and 10 bases had no gene match. The germline CDR1 and CDR2 sequences are LNHDA and SQIVND (reference sequence). The CDR3 length is 16 residues. The CDR3 region has the DNA TGTGCCAGTAGTATCAAGCGGGAGATGCATGTAGATACGCAGTATTTT. As protein: CASSIKREMHVDTQYF.

The V call is TRBV19, the J call TRBJ1-6, with D possibly matching TRBD1 (6 bases). This CDR3 contains 12 residues. Trimming pared 8 bases from V and 8 bases from J, leaving 10 bases between. In germline, CDR1 is LNHDA, CDR2 SQIVND (reference sequence). The CDR3 DNA reads TGTGCCAGTGGACAGCCATATTCACCCCTCCACTTT. Amino acids: CASGQPYSPLHF.

This rearrangement joins TRBV28 to TRBJ2-1, with a weak D call TRBD1 (6 bases). Germline CDR1 reads MDHEN; CDR2 reads SYDVKM. With 3 bases removed from V and 6 bases from J, the gap between germline ends came to 21 bases. The CDR3 totals 17 residues. The CDR3 reads CASSFPPIRTVSNEQFF. The CDR3 DNA sequence: TGTGCCAGCAGTTTTCCCCCCATCCGGACAGTAAGCAATGAGCAGTTCTTC.

The chain links TRBV25-1 to TRBJ2-3; D uncertain. The CDR3 totals 18 residues. The V end lost 2 bases, the J end lost 0 bases, and 18 bases lay between the germline ends. The V gene's germline CDR1 is MGHDK and CDR2 SYGVNS. The CDR3 loop is CASSEPTGTAFSTDTQYF. In DNA form, the CDR3 reads TGTGCCAGCAGTGAACCCACGGGCACGGCCTTTAGCACAGATACGCAGTATTTT.

The gene calls are TRBV27 and TRBJ2-2, with 11 bases identical to TRBD1. The length of the CDR3 is 13 residues. From germline, CDR1 is MNHEY and CDR2 SMNVEV (reference sequence). V lost 7 bases, J lost 6 bases, and 1 base stayed unmatched. DNA of the CDR3: TGTGCCAGCAAGGGACAGGGGGCCGGGGAGCTGTTTTTT. As protein: CASKGQGAGELFF.

The chain couples TRBV15 to TRBJ1-1; TRBD1 aligns across 8 bases. This CDR3 is built from 15 residues. CDR1 is LNHNV and CDR2 is YYDKDF in the germline V gene (reference sequence). Trimming removed 5 bases from V and 1 base from J; junction bases left unmatched: 6. This chain's CDR3 is CATSLRTGKNTEAFF. The CDR3 DNA reads as TGTGCCACCAGCCTTCGGACAGGGAAGAACACTGAAGCTTTCTTT.

The genes are TRBV6-5 and TRBJ2-1; 11 bases are shared with TRBD2. Germline-derived CDR1 and CDR2 are MNHEY and SVGAGI. This CDR3 spans 15 amino acids. J gave up 10 bases and V 5 bases, and 10 bases lay outside the gene matches. The CDR3 region is CASSRGLAGALEQFF. The CDR3 nucleotides read TGTGCCAGCAGTCGAGGACTAGCGGGCGCGCTAGAGCAGTTCTTC.

The CDR3 protein is CASSFPGQGSKAFF. In DNA, the CDR3 is TGTGCCAGCAGTTTCCCAGGACAGGGCAGTAAAGCTTTCTTT. The V gene is TRBV6-5, the J gene TRBJ1-1, with TRBD1 matching over 8 bases. The trim removed 4 bases at V and 9 bases at J, leaving 10 bases unmatched. Germline V gene lookup returns CDR1 MNHEY and CDR2 SVGAGI. The CDR3 covers 14 residues.

This chain joins TRBV7-9 and TRBJ1-4; no clear D. Germline loops: CDR1 SEHNR, CDR2 FQNEAQ (reference sequence). The V end was cut by 2 bases, the J end by 5 bases, with 12 bases between. This CDR3 is built from 15 residues. The CDR3 region has the DNA TGTGCCAGCAGCTTATACGGCGGAAGAAATGAAAAACTGTTTTTT. Amino acid sequence: CASSLYGGRNEKLFF.

V gene TRBV10-3 combines with J gene TRBJ1-4; TRBD1 matches at 7 bases. The V gene's germline CDR1 is ENHRY and CDR2 SYGVKD. V gave up 0 bases and J gave up 8 bases; unmatched junction bases: 3. CDR3 length: 14 amino acids. As DNA, the CDR3 is TGTGCCATCAGTGAGTCAGGGGGCATCGAAAAACTGTTTTTT. This gives the protein CAISESGGIEKLFF.

This clone was counted between two and nine times. The chain couples TRBV20-1 to TRBJ2-1, with TRBD2 matching over 12 bases. The CDR3 totals 16 residues. With 5 bases clipped from V and 0 bases from J, the junction kept 5 bases outside the gene matches. Germline CDR1 DFQATT, CDR2 SNEGSKA (reference sequence). CDR3 loop: CSARGLAGISYNEQFF. The CDR3 region has the DNA TGCAGTGCTCGTGGACTAGCGGGGATCTCCTACAATGAGCAGTTCTTC.

This CDR3 reads CASSTSGRASSEQFF. CDR3 nucleotides: TGTGCCAGCAGCACTAGCGGGAGGGCCTCCTCGGAGCAGTTCTTC. The V gene is TRBV11-2, the J gene TRBJ2-1; 13 bases are a match to TRBD2. CDR3 length: 15 amino acids. V lost 5 bases and J lost 10; bases outside the gene matches: 8. The V gene's germline CDR1 is SGHAT and CDR2 FQNNGV.

The chain has TRBV11-3 and TRBJ2-1, with D perhaps matching TRBD2 (6 bases). The germline V and J ends were trimmed by 1 base and 8 bases, with 12 bases remaining between them. This CDR3 comprises 14 residues. The V gene's germline CDR1 is SGHNT and CDR2 YENEEA. Here the CDR3 reads CASSLVIPGDEQFF. The CDR3 bases are TGTGCCAGCAGCTTAGTGATACCGGGAGATGAGCAGTTCTTC.

Written as DNA, the CDR3 is TGTGCCAGCAGCTGGGGACAGGATATGACAGATACGCAGTATTTT. Its translation is CASSWGQDMTDTQYF. This chain links TRBV7-8 with TRBJ2-3; 8 positions agree with TRBD1. This CDR3 is 15 amino acids long. Germline CDR1 and CDR2: SGHVS and FQNEAQ. Losses at the gene ends were 4 bases for V and 3 bases for J; bases not matched to a gene: 6.

The chain uses TRBV3-1 (or the pseudogene TRBV3-2) and TRBJ2-1, with a possible D match to TRBD2 (6 bases). The CDR3 is 12 residues long. Between the trimmed V and J ends, which lost 4 bases and 12 bases, there was a span of 13 bases. CDR1 and CDR2 (germline): LGHDT, YNNKEL (reference sequence). Here the CDR3 DNA reads TGTGCCAGCAGCCTCGACCGGGAGTTGCAGTTCTTC. Translating gives CASSLDRELQFF.

The chain couples TRBV28 to TRBJ2-7, with 8 bases aligning to TRBD2. The V segment lost 5 bases and the J segment 4 bases; nucleotides outside the gene matches: 13. The CDR3 totals 16 residues. CDR1 and CDR2 (germline): MDHEN, SYDVKM. This CDR3 is CASSVSTGRGTYEQYF. CDR3 coding DNA: TGTGCCAGCAGTGTTAGTACCGGGAGGGGGACATACGAGCAGTACTTC.

This clone was recorded once. The V and J genes are TRBV4-1 and TRBJ2-7; no clear D. Per the germline V gene, CDR1 is MGHRA and CDR2 is YSYEKL. The CDR3 is 13 amino acids. V was shortened by 4 bases and J by 3 bases, with 10 bases between the two germline ends. This chain's CDR3 is CASSPRAFYEQYF. CDR3 DNA: TGCGCCAGCAGCCCCCGGGCTTTCTACGAGCAGTACTTC.

The DNA of the CDR3 is TGTGCCAGTAGTATAACCGGGACAGGGGCGTATGAGCAGTTCTTC. Translating gives CASSITGTGAYEQFF. The rearrangement uses TRBV19 and TRBJ2-1; 10 bases are a match to TRBD1. V shed 2 bases, J shed 8 bases, and the junction held 6 bases outside the gene matches. CDR1 is LNHDA, CDR2 SQIVND, per germline (reference sequence). CDR3 length equals 15 residues.

The chain links TRBV24-1 to TRBJ2-3; the match to TRBD2 covers 12 bases. CDR3 length: 16 residues. Germline trimming cut 4 bases from V and 3 bases from J; bases unmatched to any gene: 4. CDR1 and CDR2 (germline): KGHDR, SFDVKD. CDR3: CATSERGTSGTDTQYF. In DNA, the CDR3 is TGTGCCACCAGTGAGCGCGGGACTAGCGGGACAGATACGCAGTATTTT.

Of note for this clone: This CDR3 is also generated by other DNA sequences in the sample. Written as DNA, the CDR3 is TGTGCCAGCAGTGAACGGCGGGACAGCTATGGCTACACCTTC. Its translation is CASSERRDSYGYTF. The chain combines TRBV6-1 with TRBJ1-2, with TRBD1 identical over 7 bases. This CDR3 comprises 14 residues. The ends lost 2 bases at V and 4 bases at J; junction bases unmatched: 4. The germline V gene has CDR1 MNHNS and CDR2 SASEGT.

The chain combines TRBV6-2 or TRBV6-3 with TRBJ2-7; 11 bases are shared with TRBD1. The CDR3 totals 18 residues. CDR1 is MNHEY, CDR2 SVGEGT, per germline. With V trimmed by 1 base and J by 3 bases, 11 bases remained unmatched. In nucleotides, the CDR3 is TGTGCCAGCAGTTACTGGTCAGGGGGACAGGGGGACGACTACGAGCAGTACTTC. Amino acid sequence: CASSYWSGGQGDDYEQYF.

The rearrangement uses TRBV7-2 and TRBJ2-1, with 9 bases aligning to TRBD1. The CDR3 contains 13 residues. Trimming removed 5 bases from V and 15 bases from J; junction bases left unmatched: 11. Germline V lookup: CDR1 SGHTA, CDR2 FQGNSA. DNA of the CDR3: TGTGCCAGCAGCCCCGGGGACAGGGCCCGCCTGTTCTTC. It encodes CASSPGDRARLFF.